This T cell receptor beta chain was captured by sequencing in a study of blood T cell repertoires in COVID-19 (dated by TCRdb to 2020 to 2021). Concerning the study at large: Samples covering the acute and convalescent phases of COVID-19 were provided by collaborators in the United States, Italy and Spain. The samples were drawn from two sources: the first 160 participants of the ongoing ImmuneRACE study, and approximately 1,300 subjects contributed by 6 global collaborators. The prospective study material was composed of cDNA or gDNA derived from T cells, B-cell-depleted T cells, or PBMCs. The sample metadata nearly always contained a de-identified subject ID, COVID-19 status, age in years and sex. The repertoires were released in a freely available public database meant as a resource for research on the immune response to SARS-CoV-2. Deeply sampled blood TCRbeta repertoires from subjects exposed to, actively infected with, or recovered from COVID-19 were included in the dataset. HLA class I and class II types, where available, came from metadata supplied by the sample provider rather than from assay-based typing.

Participants in the prospective study were enrolled through a virtual design, were aged roughly 18 to 100 years, and lived in 24 United States geographic areas. Cohort assignment in the prospective study relied on participant-reported clinical history from a screening survey and a study questionnaire. Recovered participants in ImmuneRACE Cohort 3 were defined by two consecutive negative NP/OP PCR tests, clearance by a healthcare professional, or resolution of symptoms. Mobile phlebotomists in the prospective study collected whole blood, serum and a nasopharyngeal or oropharyngeal swab from every participant. Participants in the prospective study had the option to provide additional blood draws and questionnaires over a roughly 2-month period. Blood samples from the prospective study were shipped frozen or at room temperature prior to DNA extraction. The germline V gene (reference sequence) sets CDR1 to GTSNPN and CDR2 to SVGIG. The CDR3 spans 12 residues, from the cysteine through the phenylalanine. Here the CDR3 DNA is all that survives: 36 bases in frame from base 1. Trimming takes 3 bases off V and 5 bases off J; junction bases not matched to a gene: 2.

With respect to this clone: There is no known antigen for this receptor. The record has no base qualities; no much larger clone is one base away. Other DNA sequences in this specimen translate into the identical CDR3.

The paper as a whole reports these results and caveats: The quantity of clinical and demographic metadata differed by source and by participant and was supplied without curation.

The immunoSEQ Assay, a bias-controlled multiplex PCR, was used to amplify TCRbeta CDR3 regions from genomic DNA. Regarding the original processing steps: Within the assay, amplification of reference gene primers was used to estimate how many nucleated cells each sample contained. To quantify the absolute abundance of each unique TCRbeta CDR3 rearrangement, sequence reads were collapsed and filtered. For each sample, productive Simpson clonality was calculated as the square root of Simpson's diversity index over productive rearrangements. TCRdb limited this immuneACCESS table to in-frame rearrangements with V and J called. A share of clones is missing; checked studies link under half to unresolved V genes, and the rest is unexplained. The DNA gave D and trimming, while V, J and clone size come from that table. The sample table holds 150,000 or so clones, of which around 84% were seen once. Under 7% of the sample lies in the top ten.

The chain was built from TRBV30 and TRBJ1-1; the junction holds 8 bases that match TRBD1. The sequenced sample consisted of PBMCs or T cells enriched from blood (not recorded which). This receptor was identified in a man aged 35-49 years who had recovered from COVID-19. The CDR3 reads CAWRQGVTEAFF. Read as DNA, the sequence is TGTGCCTGGAGACAGGGGGTGACTGAAGCTTTCTTT.